This T cell receptor beta chain came from a study of Tregs in tolerant kidney transplant recipients. Looking at the study overall: Related graft donors supplied nonmyeloablative bone marrow transplants, and mixed chimerism was transient.

Generated by immunoSEQ multiplex PCR, the TCRdb table keeps only in-frame clones and is missing some. The sample shows tens of thousands of clones, approximately 88% of them seen only once. Unstimulated Tregs (CD4+CD25+CD127-) and CD4+CD25- non-Tregs were sorted from PBMCs. The CDR3 sequence is 14 residues long. Trimming stripped 5 bases from V and 6 bases from J, with 17 bases between. The germline V gene has CDR1 SGHAT and CDR2 FQNNGV. This clonotype was sampled from a human donor who received a combined kidney and bone marrow transplant. The sequenced sample was CD4+ T cells from blood, obtained before the transplant. The gene calls are TRBV11-2 and TRBJ2-7, with D perhaps TRBD2 (6 bases). This chain's CDR3 is CASSPISGQGEQYF. In nucleotides, the CDR3 is TGTGCCAGCAGCCCCATCAGCGGGCAAGGCGAGCAGTACTTC.